Each of the 28 T cell receptor beta chains below was sequenced from the same sample in a study of blood T cell repertoires in COVID-19. Here immunoSEQ multiplex PCR was the method, and the copy in TCRdb shows in-frame clones only, minus some. The data hold 300,000 to 350,000 clones, with 88% observed a single time. Sequences were obtained from peripheral blood. The receptors originated from a woman aged 30 to 39 with COVID-19, enrolled during active disease.

The rearrangement joins TRBV2 to TRBJ2-1; 7 nucleotides agree with TRBD1. This CDR3 region has 16 residues. Germline V gene lookup returns CDR1 SNHLY and CDR2 FYNNEI. V lost 0 bases and J lost 0; bases outside the gene matches: 2. The DNA for the CDR3 is TGTGCCAGCAGTGAAGCACAGGGGAGCTCCTACAATGAGCAGTTCTTC. It is translated as CASSEAQGSSYNEQFF.

The chain recombines TRBV6-5 with TRBJ2-1, with TRBD2 matching 15 bases. The CDR3 spans 15 residues. Germline assignment: CDR1 MNHEY and CDR2 SVGAGI. V was clipped by 5 bases and J by 8 bases; unmatched bases: 4. The CDR3 spells CASSRTSGGADEQFF. In DNA, the CDR3 is TGTGCCAGCAGTAGGACTAGCGGGGGGGCCGATGAGCAGTTCTTC.

This clone was picked up a small number of times. V and J are TRBV19 and TRBJ1-1, with TRBD1 matching 8 bases. Germline V gene lookup returns CDR1 LNHDA and CDR2 SQIVND (reference sequence). This CDR3 is built from 13 residues. The junction had 4 bases not matched to a gene; V was cut back by 7 bases and J by 3 bases. The CDR3 nucleotides are TGTGCCAGTAATGACAGGGGATACACTGAAGCTTTCTTT. The encoded protein is CASNDRGYTEAFF.

The chain employs TRBV6-5 and TRBJ2-2; D is perhaps TRBD2 (6 bases). Germline V CDR1 and CDR2: MNHEY, SVGAGI. The CDR3 has 14 residues. Trimming left V 6 bases short and J 6 bases short, with 14 bases between. The CDR3 reads CASRGGLASGELFF. The CDR3 coding sequence is TGTGCCAGCAGGGGAGGACTCGCATCCGGGGAGCTGTTTTTT.

The gene calls are TRBV4-1 and TRBJ1-2; the D gene is possibly TRBD1 (5 bases). Germline lookup yields CDR1 MGHRA and CDR2 YSYEKL. V was pared by 1 base and J by 8 bases, with 29 bases between. This CDR3 region has 19 residues. Written as DNA, the CDR3 is TGCGCCAGCAGCCAAGTGCCGGACGCAGTCGCAGGGAAAGGGAAAGGCTACACCTTC. Translating it yields CASSQVPDAVAGKGKGYTF.

This clone was recorded a few times. This chain joins TRBV6-2 or TRBV6-3 and TRBJ1-5; 7 bases agree with TRBD1. The V and J ends lost 5 bases and 2 bases, in that order; junction bases with no gene match: 12. From germline, CDR1 is MNHEY and CDR2 SVGEGT. This CDR3 contains 17 residues. The CDR3 region has the DNA TGTGCCAGCAGTAAGGCAGGGGGAGCATGGGGCAATCAGCCCCAGCATTTT. Its protein product is CASSKAGGAWGNQPQHF.

The J gene is TRBJ1-6, the V gene TRBV2; possible D gene TRBD1, 5 bases. V lost 6 bases and J 7 bases, leaving 13 bases between the germline ends. The length of the CDR3 is 14 residues. CDR1 SNHLY and CDR2 FYNNEI come from the germline V gene. This CDR3 reads CASRGGAPNSPLHF. Written as DNA, the CDR3 is TGTGCCAGCAGGGGTGGGGCGCCAAATTCACCCCTCCACTTT.

V usage is TRBV28 and J usage is TRBJ2-2; D is possibly TRBD1 (6 bases). This CDR3 contains 14 residues. Germline V gives CDR1 MDHEN, CDR2 SYDVKM. The V gene lost 2 bases and the J gene lost 2 bases, with 6 bases spanning the gap. The CDR3 sequence is CASSLGGNTGELFF. The DNA of the CDR3 is TGTGCCAGCAGTTTAGGGGGCAACACCGGGGAGCTGTTTTTT. Full variable domain (rest looked up from reference TRBV28 and TRBJ2-2): DVKVTQSSRYLVKRTGEKVFLECVQDMDHENMFWYRQDPGLGLRLIYFSYDVKMKEKGDIPEGYSVSREKKERFSLILESASTNQTSMYLCASSLGGNTGELFFGEGSRLTVL.

The chain is built from TRBV4-1 and TRBJ1-5; 9 nucleotides agree with TRBD1. With 2 bases clipped from V and 1 base from J, the junction kept 3 bases outside the gene matches. Germline V gives CDR1 MGHRA, CDR2 YSYEKL. The CDR3 runs to 16 residues. DNA for the CDR3: TGCGCCAGCAGCCAACAGACAGGGGGGAGCAATCAGCCCCAGCATTTT. It encodes CASSQQTGGSNQPQHF.

This CDR3 is CASSVQGAHGQPQHF. The CDR3 DNA sequence: TGTGCCAGCAGCGTACAGGGGGCCCACGGCCAGCCCCAGCATTTT. V gene TRBV9 combines with J gene TRBJ1-5, with 8 bases that match TRBD1. CDR3 length: 15 amino acids. Per germline, CDR1 SGDLS and CDR2 YYNGEE. The V gene end was trimmed by 1 base and the J gene end by 7 bases; junction bases not matched to a gene: 7.

This clone was detected many times. J is TRBJ2-7 and V is TRBV7-9; D gene ambiguous. The CDR3 totals 14 residues. V gave up 3 bases and J gave up 1 base, with 10 bases separating them. CDR1 is SEHNR, CDR2 FQNEAQ, per germline (reference sequence). The CDR3 sequence: CASSFLGPSYEQYF. Written as DNA, the CDR3 is TGTGCCAGCAGCTTTCTTGGCCCTTCCTACGAGCAGTACTTC.

This chain links TRBV6-5 with TRBJ2-3; 7 bases match TRBD2. Germline V lookup: CDR1 MNHEY, CDR2 SVGAGI. V lost 7 bases, J lost 2 bases, and 3 bases stayed unmatched. This CDR3 is built from 13 residues. The CDR3: CASTGGPTDTQYF. The CDR3 region has the DNA TGTGCCAGCACGGGGGGTCCCACAGATACGCAGTATTTT.

Regarding this clone: This specimen includes other DNA sequences encoding the same CDR3. The genes are TRBV19 and TRBJ1-5; possible D gene TRBD1, 5 bases. The CDR3 contains 15 residues. The V end lost 1 base, the J end lost 0 bases, and 7 bases lay between the germline ends. Germline CDR1 reads LNHDA; CDR2 reads SQIVND (reference sequence). CDR3 bases: TGTGCCAGTAGTATAGGGGGGGGTAGCAATCAGCCCCAGCATTTT. Its translation: CASSIGGGSNQPQHF.

This rearrangement joins TRBV6-1 to TRBJ1-6, with 9 bases lining up with TRBD1. The CDR3 is 15 residues long. V gave up 1 base and J gave up 8 bases; unmatched junction bases: 3. Germline V gives CDR1 MNHNS, CDR2 SASEGT. The CDR3 is CASSEDWDRDSPLHF. Written as DNA, the CDR3 is TGTGCCAGCAGTGAAGATTGGGACAGGGATTCACCCCTCCACTTT.

The chain carries TRBV5-1 and TRBJ2-7; D is uncertain. The V gene's germline CDR1 is SGHRS and CDR2 YFSETQ. Trimming removed 0 bases from V and 4 bases from J, with 8 bases in between. This CDR3 has 13 amino acids. In DNA form, the CDR3 reads TGCGCCAGCAGCTTGGCCCCGAGATACGAGCAGTACGTC. Its protein is CASSLAPRYEQYV.

The chain employs TRBV5-4 and TRBJ1-1, with D unresolved. Trimming removed 4 bases from V and 1 base from J, with 8 bases in between. The CDR3 spans 13 residues. Germline CDR1 reads SGHNT; CDR2 reads YYREEE (reference sequence). CDR3: CASSPYSNTEAFF. The CDR3 region has the DNA TGTGCCAGCAGCCCCTATTCGAACACTGAAGCTTTCTTT.

The gene calls are TRBV4-3 and TRBJ1-1, with D perhaps matching TRBD1 (5 bases). Germline values: CDR1 LGHNA, CDR2 YSLEER. This CDR3 has 15 residues. V lost 0 bases and J lost 3, with 11 bases in between. DNA of the CDR3: TGCGCCAGCAGCCAAGAGGGAGGGGCGGACACTGAAGCTTTCTTT. It translates to CASSQEGGADTEAFF.

A single count supports this clone. The CDR3 nucleotides are TGTGCCAGCAGCGCCTGGGACAGGTCCTACGAGCAGTACTTC. It is translated as CASSAWDRSYEQYF. The chain recombines TRBV7-9 with TRBJ2-7, with 8 bases lining up with TRBD1. V was clipped by 5 bases and J by 1 base; unmatched bases: 4. There are 14 residues in the CDR3. Germline-derived CDR1 and CDR2 are SEHNR and FQNEAQ (reference sequence).

This clone occurred many times. V usage is TRBV12-5 and J usage is TRBJ1-6; D unclear. Between the trimmed V and J ends, which lost 5 bases and 7 bases, there was a span of 6 bases. The CDR3 sequence is 12 residues long. Germline lookup yields CDR1 LGHNT and CDR2 FRNRAP. CDR3 protein: CASGLLNSPLHF. CDR3 bases: TGTGCTAGTGGTCTCCTCAATTCACCCCTCCACTTT.

V gene TRBV7-2 combines with J gene TRBJ2-3, with 8 nucleotides matching TRBD1. The V gene end was trimmed by 1 base and the J gene end by 3 bases; junction bases not matched to a gene: 6. The germline V gene has CDR1 SGHTA and CDR2 FQGNSA. This CDR3 spans 16 amino acids. The CDR3 DNA is TGTGCCAGCAGCTTAGAGGGACAGGTTGTTACAGATACGCAGTATTTT. Translating it yields CASSLEGQVVTDTQYF.

The chain recombines TRBV18 with TRBJ1-2; unclear D gene. This CDR3 is 14 amino acids long. Germline V gene data show CDR1 as KGHSH and CDR2 as LQKENI. The V and J ends lost 5 bases and 3 bases respectively, with 13 bases between them. CDR3: CASSSRESDYGYTF. CDR3 bases: TGTGCCAGCTCATCGAGGGAGTCAGACTATGGCTACACCTTC.

J is TRBJ2-2 and V is TRBV7-9; 9 bases map to TRBD1. CDR3 length equals 17 residues. Germline CDR1 SEHNR, CDR2 FQNEAQ (reference sequence). The junction had 4 bases not matched to a gene; V was cut back by 2 bases and J by 0 bases. In nucleotides, the CDR3 is TGTGCCAGCAGCTTACGACAGGGGGGCGCGAACACCGGGGAGCTGTTTTTT. Translated: CASSLRQGGANTGELFF.

This clone has just one count. The chain recombines TRBV2 with TRBJ1-4, with 10 bases lining up with TRBD1. V gave up 4 bases and J gave up 8 bases; unmatched junction bases: 7. From germline, CDR1 is SNHLY and CDR2 FYNNEI. CDR3 length: 15 residues. In DNA, the CDR3 is TGTGCCAGCAGTGTCCCCGGGACAGGGGAAGAAAAACTGTTTTTT. Protein product: CASSVPGTGEEKLFF.

Worth noting for this clone: Germline and junction disagree at one end, which may indicate a read error. Different DNA sequences within this sample yield the same CDR3. The chain uses TRBV13 and TRBJ1-1, with D possibly TRBD1 on 5 matching bases. Germline V gene lookup returns CDR1 PRHDT and CDR2 FYEKMQ (reference sequence). This CDR3 region has 13 residues. The CDR3 region is CASSLGQNTEAFF. The CDR3, as DNA: TGTGCCAGCAGCCTAGGACAGAACACTGAAGCTTTCTTT.

This clone was counted only a few times. The rearrangement links TRBV15 to TRBJ2-7; D possibly corresponds to TRBD2 (5 bases). This CDR3 is 15 amino acids long. The V gene lost 1 base and the J gene lost 2 bases, with 12 bases spanning the gap. The germline gives CDR1 LNHNV, CDR2 YYDKDF (reference sequence). The CDR3 sequence: CATSRGVEVPYEQYF. CDR3 coding DNA: TGTGCCACCAGCAGAGGGGTGGAGGTCCCCTACGAGCAGTACTTC.

A few counts support this clone. The rearrangement links TRBV5-1 to TRBJ2-3; TRBD1 agrees at 9 bases. CDR1 is SGHRS and CDR2 is YFSETQ in the germline V gene. J gave up 1 base and V 0 bases, and 0 bases lay outside the gene matches. This CDR3 contains 15 residues. This CDR3 reads CASSLGQGGTDTQYF. In DNA, the CDR3 is TGCGCCAGCAGCTTGGGACAGGGGGGCACAGATACGCAGTATTTT.

The chain is built from TRBV7-2 and TRBJ1-6, with D possibly matching TRBD1 (6 bases). CDR1 and CDR2 from the germline V gene are SGHTA and FQGNSA. Deletions cut 4 bases from V and 9 bases from J, with 13 bases between. CDR3 size: 14 residues. The CDR3 DNA is TGTGCCAGCAGCTCTGGGGGGGCAGCTTCACCCCTCCACTTT. Its protein is CASSSGGAASPLHF.

The count of this clone is one. The sample holds other DNA sequences that translate to the same CDR3. This chain links TRBV24-1 with TRBJ2-2; the match to TRBD1 covers 9 bases. CDR1 is KGHDR and CDR2 is SFDVKD in the germline V gene. This CDR3 spans 14 amino acids. The trim removed 9 bases at V and 5 bases at J, leaving 6 bases unmatched. The CDR3 reads CATSGTGITGELFF. The CDR3 DNA reads as TGTGCCACCTCCGGGACAGGGATTACCGGGGAGCTGTTTTTT.